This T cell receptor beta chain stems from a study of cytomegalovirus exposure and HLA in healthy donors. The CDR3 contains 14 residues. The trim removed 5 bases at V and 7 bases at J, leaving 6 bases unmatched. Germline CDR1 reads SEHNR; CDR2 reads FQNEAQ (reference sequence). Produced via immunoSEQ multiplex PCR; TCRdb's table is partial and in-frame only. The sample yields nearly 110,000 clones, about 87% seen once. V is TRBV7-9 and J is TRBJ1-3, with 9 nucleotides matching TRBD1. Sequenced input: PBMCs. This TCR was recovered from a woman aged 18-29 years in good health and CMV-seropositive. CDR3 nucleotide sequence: TGTGCCAGCAGCCCCAGGACAGGGGTCAACACCATATATTTT. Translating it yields CASSPRTGVNTIYF.